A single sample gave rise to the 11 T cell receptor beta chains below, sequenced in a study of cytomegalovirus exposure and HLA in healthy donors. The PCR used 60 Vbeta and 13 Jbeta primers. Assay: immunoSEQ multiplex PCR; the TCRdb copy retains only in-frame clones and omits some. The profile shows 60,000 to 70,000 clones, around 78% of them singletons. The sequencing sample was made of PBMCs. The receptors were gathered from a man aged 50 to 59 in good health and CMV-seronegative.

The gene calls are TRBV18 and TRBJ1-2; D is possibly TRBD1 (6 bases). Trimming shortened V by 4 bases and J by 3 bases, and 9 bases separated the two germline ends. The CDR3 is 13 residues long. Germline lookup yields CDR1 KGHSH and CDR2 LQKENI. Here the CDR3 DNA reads TGTGCCAGCTCACTGTGGACAGACTATGGCTACACCTTC. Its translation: CASSLWTDYGYTF. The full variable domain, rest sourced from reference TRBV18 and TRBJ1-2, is NAGVMQNPRHLVRRRGQEARLRCSPMKGHSHVYWYRQLPEEGLKFMVYLQKENIIDESGMPKERFSAEFPKEGPSILRIQQVVRGDSAAYFCASSLWTDYGYTFGSGTRLTVV.

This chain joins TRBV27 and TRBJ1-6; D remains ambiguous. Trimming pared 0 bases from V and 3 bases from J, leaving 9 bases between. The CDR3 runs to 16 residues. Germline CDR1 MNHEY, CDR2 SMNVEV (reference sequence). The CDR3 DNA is TGTGCCAGCAGTTTATCGTTGACACTCTATAATTCACCCCTCCACTTT. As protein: CASSLSLTLYNSPLHF.

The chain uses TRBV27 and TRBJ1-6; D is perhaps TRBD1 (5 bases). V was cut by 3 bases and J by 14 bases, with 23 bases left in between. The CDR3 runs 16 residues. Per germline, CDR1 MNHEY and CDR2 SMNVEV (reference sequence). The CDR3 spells CASSFIGHQGVWALHF. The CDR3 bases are TGTGCCAGCAGTTTTATTGGGCACCAGGGTGTATGGGCCCTCCACTTT.

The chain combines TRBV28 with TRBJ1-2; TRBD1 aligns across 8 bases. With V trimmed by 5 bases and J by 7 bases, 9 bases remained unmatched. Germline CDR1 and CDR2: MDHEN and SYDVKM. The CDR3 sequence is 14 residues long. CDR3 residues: CASSRGQAGGGYTF. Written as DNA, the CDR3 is TGTGCCAGCAGTCGGGGACAGGCGGGCGGTGGCTACACCTTC.

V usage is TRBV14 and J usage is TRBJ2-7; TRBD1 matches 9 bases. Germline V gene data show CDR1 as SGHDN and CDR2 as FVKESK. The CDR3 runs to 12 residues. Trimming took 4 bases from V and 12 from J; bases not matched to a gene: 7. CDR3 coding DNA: TGTGCCAGCAGCCGGACAGGGGCTAAGTGGTACTTC. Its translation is CASSRTGAKWYF.

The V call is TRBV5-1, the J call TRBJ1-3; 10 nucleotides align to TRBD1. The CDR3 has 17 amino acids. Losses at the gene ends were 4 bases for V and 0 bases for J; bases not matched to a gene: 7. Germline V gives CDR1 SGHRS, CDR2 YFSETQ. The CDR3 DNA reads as TGCGCCAGCAGCGGGGGGACAGGGGTGAGCTCTGGAAACACCATATATTTT. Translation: CASSGGTGVSSGNTIYF.

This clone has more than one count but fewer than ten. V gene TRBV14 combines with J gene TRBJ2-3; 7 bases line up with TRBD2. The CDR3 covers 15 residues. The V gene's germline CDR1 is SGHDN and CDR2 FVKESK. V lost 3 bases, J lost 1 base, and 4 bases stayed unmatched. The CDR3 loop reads CASSQLAVGTDTQYF. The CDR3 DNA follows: TGTGCCAGCAGCCAGCTAGCGGTAGGCACAGATACGCAGTATTTT.

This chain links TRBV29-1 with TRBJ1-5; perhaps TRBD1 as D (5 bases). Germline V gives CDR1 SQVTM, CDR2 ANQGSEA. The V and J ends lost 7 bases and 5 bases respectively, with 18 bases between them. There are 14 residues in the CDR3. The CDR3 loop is CSARHGGVDQPQHF. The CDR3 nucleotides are TGCAGCGCCCGTCATGGGGGGGTGGATCAGCCCCAGCATTTT.

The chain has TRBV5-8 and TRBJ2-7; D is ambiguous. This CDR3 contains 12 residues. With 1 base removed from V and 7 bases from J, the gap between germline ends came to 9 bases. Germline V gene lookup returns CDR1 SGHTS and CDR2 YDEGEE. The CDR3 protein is CASSLFRIEQYF. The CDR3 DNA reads TGTGCCAGCAGCTTGTTCAGGATAGAGCAGTACTTC. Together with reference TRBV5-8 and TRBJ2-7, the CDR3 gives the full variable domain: EAGVTQSPTHLIKTRGQQATLRCSPISGHTSVYWYQQALGLGLQFLLWYDEGEERNRGNFPPRFSGRQFPNYSSELNVNALELEDSALYLCASSLFRIEQYFGPGTRLTVT.

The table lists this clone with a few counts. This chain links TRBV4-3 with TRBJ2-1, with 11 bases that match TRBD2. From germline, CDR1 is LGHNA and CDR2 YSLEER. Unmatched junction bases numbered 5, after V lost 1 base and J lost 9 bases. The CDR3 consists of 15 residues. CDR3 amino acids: CASSQVSTSGGEQFF. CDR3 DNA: TGCGCCAGCAGCCAAGTTAGCACTAGCGGGGGTGAGCAGTTCTTC.

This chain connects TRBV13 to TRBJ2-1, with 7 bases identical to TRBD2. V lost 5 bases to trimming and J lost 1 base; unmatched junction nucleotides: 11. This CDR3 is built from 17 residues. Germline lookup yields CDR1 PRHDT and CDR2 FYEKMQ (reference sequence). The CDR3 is CASSPRSRRGSYNEQFF. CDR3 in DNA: TGTGCCAGCAGCCCTCGTTCCCGGCGGGGGTCCTACAATGAGCAGTTCTTC.